A selection of T cell receptor beta chains follows, all from one sample in a study of metastatic and nonmetastatic thyroid tumors. TCRdb re-called the PCR reads with MiXCR. The sample records 15,000 to 17,000 clones, 3.5% to 4.5% being singletons. Material for sequencing was tumor tissue. Source of these receptors: a female donor with papillary thyroid cancer or a benign thyroid nodule (not recorded which). Some clones in this sample may be carry-over from other donors' samples. The CDR3 runs from the conserved cysteine through the conserved F or W. The D gene is left open where the match is weak. Some rows have no size entry. The others give once, few or many, or a class for an expanded clone.

DNA: TGTGCCAGCAGCTATCTTAGACTAGCCTTCTACAATGAGCAGTTCTTC; CDR3: CASSYLRLAFYNEQFF; D: TRBD2; J: TRBJ2-1; size: many; V: TRBV11-2
DNA: TGTGCCAGCAGTTCTCCTTACTTGACTAGCGGGGGGGCTTCAGATACGCAGTATTTT; CDR3: CASSSPYLTSGGASDTQYF; D: TRBD2; J: TRBJ2-3; size: few; V: TRBV28
DNA: TGTGCCAGCAGAATGCAAGACTATGGCTACACCTTC; CDR3: CASRMQDYGYTF; D: NA; J: TRBJ1-2; size: few; V: TRBV28
DNA: TGTGCCAGCAGTCCAACTAGCGGGAGTCCCCACGAGCAGTACTTC; CDR3: CASSPTSGSPHEQYF; D: TRBD2; J: TRBJ2-7; size: NA; V: TRBV27
DNA: TGTGCCAGCAGCCAAGAAGGGACAGGGGGCATCTACGAGCAGTACTTC; CDR3: CASSQEGTGGIYEQYF; D: TRBD1; J: TRBJ2-7; size: many; V: TRBV4-2
DNA: TGTGCTACCTCAAGGACAGGGGGGAACTACGAGCAGTACTTC; CDR3: CATSRTGGNYEQYF; D: TRBD1; J: TRBJ2-7; size: few; V: TRBV12-5
DNA: TGTGCCAGCAGTGACGGGGGATACAATGAGCAGTTCTTC; CDR3: CASSDGGYNEQFF; D: NA; J: TRBJ2-1; size: NA; V: TRBV6-4
DNA: TGTGCCAGCAGTTCCGGACAGGAGACCACAGATACGCAGTATTTT; CDR3: CASSSGQETTDTQYF; D: TRBD1; J: TRBJ2-3; size: NA; V: TRBV28
DNA: TGTGCCAGTAGTATTCTTCATCAGCCCCAGCATTTT; CDR3: CASSILHQPQHF; D: NA; J: TRBJ1-5; size: few; V: TRBV19
DNA: TGTGCCAGTAAAGGACGCCCGTCTGACACCATATATTTT; CDR3: CASKGRPSDTIYF; D: NA; J: TRBJ1-3; size: few; V: TRBV19
DNA: TGTGCCAGCAGCTCAGGGACTAGCGGGAGGGCCGGGCGCTCCTACGAGCAGTACTTC; CDR3: CASSSGTSGRAGRSYEQYF; D: TRBD2; J: TRBJ2-7; size: NA; V: TRBV11-3
DNA: TGTGCCAGCAGTCTTCCCACGGACGGACGAACCGGGGAGCTGTTTTTT; CDR3: CASSLPTDGRTGELFF; D: NA; J: TRBJ2-2; size: many; V: TRBV28
DNA: TGTGCCAGCAGTTTTAGGGGCCTCTCGCCCGAGCAGTACTTC; CDR3: CASSFRGLSPEQYF; D: NA; J: TRBJ2-7; size: few; V: TRBV12-3/TRBV12-4
DNA: TGTGCCAGCAGTCGGTTTTTAGGACAGGGGCACTCTGGAAACACCATATATTTT; CDR3: CASSRFLGQGHSGNTIYF; D: TRBD1; J: TRBJ1-3; size: NA; V: TRBV6-1
DNA: TGTGCCATCAGTGAGGTCAGGGGTTCACCCCTCCACTTT; CDR3: CAISEVRGSPLHF; D: NA; J: TRBJ1-6; size: few; V: TRBV10-3
DNA: TGTGCACGGGCGGGTAAGCGGGAGGGCACGTCCTACGAGCAGTACTTC; CDR3: CARAGKREGTSYEQYF; D: TRBD2; J: TRBJ2-7; size: NA; V: TRBV27